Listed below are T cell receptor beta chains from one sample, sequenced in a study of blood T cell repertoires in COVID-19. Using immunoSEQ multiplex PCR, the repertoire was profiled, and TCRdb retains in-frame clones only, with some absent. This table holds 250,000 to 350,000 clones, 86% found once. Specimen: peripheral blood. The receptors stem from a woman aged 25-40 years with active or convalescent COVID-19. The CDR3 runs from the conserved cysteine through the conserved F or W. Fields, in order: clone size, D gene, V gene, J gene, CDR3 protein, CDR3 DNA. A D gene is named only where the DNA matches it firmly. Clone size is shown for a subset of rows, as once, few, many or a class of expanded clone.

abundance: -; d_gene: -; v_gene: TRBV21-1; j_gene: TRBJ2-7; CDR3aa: CASSKQGRSGYEQYF; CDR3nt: TGTGCCAGCAGCAAACAGGGCCGGTCAGGCTACGAGCAGTACTTC
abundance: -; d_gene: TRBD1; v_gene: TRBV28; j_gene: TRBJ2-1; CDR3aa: CASSLPGTGLYNEQFF; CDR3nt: TGTGCCAGCAGTTTACCCGGGACAGGGCTCTACAATGAGCAGTTCTTC
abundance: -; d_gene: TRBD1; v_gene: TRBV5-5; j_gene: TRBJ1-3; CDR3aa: CASSSWTGTGNTIYF; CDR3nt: TGTGCCAGCAGCAGTTGGACAGGGACTGGAAACACCATATATTTT
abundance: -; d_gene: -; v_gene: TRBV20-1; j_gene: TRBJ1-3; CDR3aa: CSASPGGTIYF; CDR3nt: TGCAGTGCTAGTCCGGGGGGCACCATATATTTT
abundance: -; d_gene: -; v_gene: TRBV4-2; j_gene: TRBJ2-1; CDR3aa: CASSQPQSAVWVSNEQFF; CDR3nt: TGTGCCAGCAGCCAACCCCAATCGGCGGTATGGGTTTCCAATGAGCAGTTCTTC
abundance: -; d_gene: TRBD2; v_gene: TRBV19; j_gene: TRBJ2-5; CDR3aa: CATRSGTSGFQETQYF; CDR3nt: TGTGCCACTAGATCGGGGACTAGCGGCTTTCAAGAGACCCAGTACTTC
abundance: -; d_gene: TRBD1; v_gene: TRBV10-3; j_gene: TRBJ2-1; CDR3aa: CAISESTGTGGNEQFF; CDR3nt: TGTGCCATCAGTGAGTCCACCGGGACAGGGGGCAATGAGCAGTTCTTC
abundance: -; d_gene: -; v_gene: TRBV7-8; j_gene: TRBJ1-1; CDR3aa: CASSLGRNTEAFF; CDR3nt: TGTGCCAGCAGCTTAGGCAGGAACACTGAAGCTTTCTTT
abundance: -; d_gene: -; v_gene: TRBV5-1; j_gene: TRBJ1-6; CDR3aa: CASSLTQLNSPLHF; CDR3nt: TGCGCCAGCAGCTTGACACAGCTTAATTCACCCCTCCACTTT
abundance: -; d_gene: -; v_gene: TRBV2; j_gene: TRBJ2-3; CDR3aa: CASKVRSTDTQYF; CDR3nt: TGTGCCAGCAAAGTCAGAAGTACGGATACGCAGTATTTT
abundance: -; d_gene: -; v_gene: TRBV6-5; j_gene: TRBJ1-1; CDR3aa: CASRAGPMNTEAFF; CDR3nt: TGTGCCAGCAGGGCAGGTCCGATGAACACTGAAGCTTTCTTT
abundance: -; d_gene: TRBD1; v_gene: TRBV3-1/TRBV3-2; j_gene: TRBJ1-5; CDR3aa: CASSQPGTGAPSNQPQHF; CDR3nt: TGTGCCAGCAGCCAGCCCGGGACAGGGGCGCCTAGCAATCAGCCCCAGCATTTT
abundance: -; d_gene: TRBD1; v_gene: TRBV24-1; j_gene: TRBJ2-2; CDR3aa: CATRDTGGNTGELFF; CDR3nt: TGTGCCACCAGGGATACAGGGGGAAACACCGGGGAGCTGTTTTTT
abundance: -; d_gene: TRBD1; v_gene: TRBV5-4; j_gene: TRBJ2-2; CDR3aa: CASSNDRVGTGELFF; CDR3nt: TGTGCCAGCAGCAACGACAGGGTAGGCACCGGGGAGCTGTTTTTT
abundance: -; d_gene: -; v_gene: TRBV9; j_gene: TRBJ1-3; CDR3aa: CASSVKSAGNTIYF; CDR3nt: TGTGCCAGCAGCGTAAAGTCGGCTGGAAACACCATATATTTT
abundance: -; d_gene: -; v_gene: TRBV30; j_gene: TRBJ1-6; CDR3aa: CAGAGSYNSPLHF; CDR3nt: TGTGCCGGGGCAGGTTCCTATAATTCACCCCTCCACTTT
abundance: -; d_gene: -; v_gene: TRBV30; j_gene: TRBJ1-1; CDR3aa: CAWGGVLNTEAFF; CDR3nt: TGTGCCTGGGGCGGGGTACTGAACACTGAAGCTTTCTTT
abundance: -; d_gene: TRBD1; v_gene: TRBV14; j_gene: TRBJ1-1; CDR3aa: CASSLRTGNAEAFF; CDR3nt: TGTGCCAGCAGCCTGCGGACAGGGAACGCTGAAGCTTTCTTT
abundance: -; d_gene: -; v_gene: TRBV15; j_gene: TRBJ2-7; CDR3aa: CATSRDRQGSYEQYF; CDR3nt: TGTGCCACCAGCAGAGATCGGCAGGGGTCCTACGAGCAGTACTTC
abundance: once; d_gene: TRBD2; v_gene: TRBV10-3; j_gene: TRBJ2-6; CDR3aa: CAIREGGGANVLTF; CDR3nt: TGTGCCATCCGGGAGGGCGGTGGGGCCAACGTCCTGACTTTC
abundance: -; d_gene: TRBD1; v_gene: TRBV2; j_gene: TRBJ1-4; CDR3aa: CASSVYRGTNEKLFF; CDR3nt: TGTGCCAGCAGTGTGTACAGGGGGACTAATGAAAAACTGTTTTTT
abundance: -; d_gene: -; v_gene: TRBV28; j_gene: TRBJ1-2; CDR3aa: CATQTGPYGYTF; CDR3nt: TGTGCCACCCAGACAGGCCCCTATGGCTACACCTTC
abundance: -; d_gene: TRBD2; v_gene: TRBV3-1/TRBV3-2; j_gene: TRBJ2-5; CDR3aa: CASSQDWRGGWETQYF; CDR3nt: TGTGCCAGCAGCCAAGATTGGCGGGGGGGTTGGGAGACCCAGTACTTC
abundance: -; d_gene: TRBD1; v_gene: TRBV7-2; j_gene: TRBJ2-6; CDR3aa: CASSYDRGRIVGANVLTF; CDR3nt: TGTGCCAGCAGCTACGACAGGGGGCGGATTGTTGGGGCCAACGTCCTGACTTTC
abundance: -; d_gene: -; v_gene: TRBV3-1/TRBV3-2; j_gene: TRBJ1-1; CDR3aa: CASSQTPAGLDAFF; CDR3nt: TGTGCCAGCAGCCAAACCCCCGCGGGCCTTGACGCTTTCTTT
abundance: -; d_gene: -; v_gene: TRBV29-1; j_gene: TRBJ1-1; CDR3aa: CSVSRWVNTEAFF; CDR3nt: TGCAGCGTGTCGAGGTGGGTGAACACTGAAGCTTTCTTT
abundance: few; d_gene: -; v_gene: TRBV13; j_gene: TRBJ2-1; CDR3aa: CASSLGGRDEQFF; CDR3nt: TGTGCCAGCAGCTTAGGAGGGCGGGATGAGCAGTTCTTC
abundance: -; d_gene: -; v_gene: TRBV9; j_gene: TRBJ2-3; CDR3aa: CASSVGRWVLGTDTQYF; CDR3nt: TGTGCCAGCAGCGTAGGAAGGTGGGTGCTAGGCACAGATACGCAGTATTTT
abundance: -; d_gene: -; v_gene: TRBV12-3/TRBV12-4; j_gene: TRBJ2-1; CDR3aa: CASTWGSYNEQFF; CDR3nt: TGTGCCAGCACCTGGGGCAGCTACAATGAGCAGTTCTTC
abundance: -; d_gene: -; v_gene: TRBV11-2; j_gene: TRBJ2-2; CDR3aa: CASSLGLGNTGELFF; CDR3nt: TGTGCCAGCAGCTTAGGACTAGGGAACACCGGGGAGCTGTTTTTT
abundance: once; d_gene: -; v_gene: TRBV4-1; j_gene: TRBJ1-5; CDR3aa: CASSQAQGQPQHF; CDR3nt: TGCGCCAGCAGCCAAGCTCAGGGGCAGCCCCAGCATTTT
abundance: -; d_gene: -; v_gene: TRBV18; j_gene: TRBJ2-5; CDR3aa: CASSPTRSQETQYF; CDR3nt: TGTGCCAGCTCACCAACTCGCTCACAAGAGACCCAGTACTTC
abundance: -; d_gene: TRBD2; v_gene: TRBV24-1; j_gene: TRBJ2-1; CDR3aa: CATSEPGTSHYNEQFF; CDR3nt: TGTGCCACCAGTGAACCCGGGACTAGCCACTACAATGAGCAGTTCTTC
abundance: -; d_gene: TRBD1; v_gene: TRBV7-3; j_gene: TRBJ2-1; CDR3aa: CASSPGGSYNEQFF; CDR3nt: TGTGCCAGCAGCCCAGGGGGTTCCTACAATGAGCAGTTCTTC
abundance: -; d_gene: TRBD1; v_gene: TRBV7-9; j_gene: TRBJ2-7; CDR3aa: CASSLGQGLYEQYF; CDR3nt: TGTGCCAGCAGCTTGGGACAGGGTCTTTACGAGCAGTACTTC
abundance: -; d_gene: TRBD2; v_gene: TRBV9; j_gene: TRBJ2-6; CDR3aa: CASSPHTSGGSGANVLTF; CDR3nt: TGTGCCAGCAGCCCTCATACTAGCGGGGGCTCTGGGGCCAACGTCCTGACTTTC
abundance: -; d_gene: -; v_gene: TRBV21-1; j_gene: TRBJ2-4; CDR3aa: CASSNEDRAQF; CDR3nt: TGTGCCAGCAGCAATGAAGATAGAGCACAGTTC